This record looks at one T cell receptor (beta chain) sequence and its context. This sample is part of a study of blood T cell repertoires in COVID-19. Assay: immunoSEQ multiplex PCR; the TCRdb copy retains only in-frame clones and omits some. There are around 120,000 clones in the sample; roughly 87% occur only once, and 7.7% lies in the top ten. The sequencing sample was made of peripheral blood. The clonotype comes from a human donor in a cohort sampled during active COVID-19.

The CDR3 DNA follows: TGTGCCAGCAGGTCGACTAGACTGGCCAAAAACATTCAGTACTTC. The encoded protein is CASRSTRLAKNIQYF. The genes are TRBV7-4 and TRBJ2-4, with D maybe TRBD2 (6 bases). With 6 bases removed from V and 1 base from J, the gap between germline ends came to 13 bases. This CDR3 is 15 amino acids long. The germline gives CDR1 SGHVT, CDR2 SQSDAQ.